The 23 T cell receptor beta chains below all came from one sample that was sequenced in a study of spatial heterogeneity in lung cancer. Regarding time point: blood at routine non-recurrence follow-up after resection. TCRdb called the 5' RACE reads again in MiXCR, with one record for every CDR3 protein. The sample lists roughly 38,000 distinct CDR3 sequences, about 10% occurring once. The sequencing here drew on PBMCs, taken at follow-up. The receptors shown here come from a female donor with early-stage non-small cell lung cancer.

This clonotype showed up just a few times. The junction differs from germline at one of its ends, possibly a read error. The gene calls are TRBV2 and TRBJ2-4; D possibly corresponds to TRBD2 (6 bases). Germline CDR1 is SNHLY and CDR2 is FYNNEI. The CDR3 consists of 12 residues. This chain's CDR3 is CASREGRNIQYF. The CDR3 bases are TGTGCCAGCAGAGAAGGGAGGAACATTCAGTACTTC.

This clonotype was detected ten times or more. J is TRBJ2-3 and V is TRBV7-8; D ambiguous. Germline lookup yields CDR1 SGHVS and CDR2 FQNEAQ. The CDR3 covers 15 residues. The V end was cut by 1 base, the J end by 1 base, with 9 bases between. The CDR3 is CASSLVGSGTDTQYF. CDR3 sequence (DNA): TGTGCCAGCAGCTTAGTGGGCAGTGGCACAGATACGCAGTATTTT.

This clonotype was picked up many times. This rearrangement joins TRBV7-9 to TRBJ2-1; 10 bases map to TRBD2. The CDR3 has 17 residues. The J segment lost 5 bases and the V segment lost 4 bases, leaving 11 bases of the junction unmatched. Germline V gene lookup returns CDR1 SEHNR and CDR2 FQNEAQ (reference sequence). CDR3 sequence reads: CASSYEPGLATHNEQFF. The CDR3, as DNA: TGTGCCAGCAGCTATGAGCCGGGACTAGCGACTCACAATGAGCAGTTCTTC.

The chain uses TRBV30 and TRBJ2-3, with 10 nucleotides matching TRBD2. Germline assignment: CDR1 GTSNPN and CDR2 SVGIG (reference sequence). The CDR3 sequence is 15 residues long. V trimming: 3 bases; J trimming: 4 bases; junction bases outside the gene matches: 7. The CDR3 here is CAWSALAGWADTQYF. In DNA, the CDR3 is TGTGCCTGGAGCGCACTAGCGGGGTGGGCAGATACGCAGTATTTT. Based on the CDR3 plus reference TRBV30 and TRBJ2-3, the full variable domain is SQTIHQWPATLVQPVGSPLSLECTVEGTSNPNLYWYRQAAGRGLQLLFYSVGIGQISSEVPQNLSASRPQDRQFILSSKKLLLSDSGFYLCAWSALAGWADTQYFGPGTRLTVL.

On this clonotype: Possible read error: a much larger clone is one base away. The chain recombines TRBV28 with TRBJ1-5, with D hard to call. The germline gives CDR1 MDHEN, CDR2 SYDVKM. This CDR3 has 16 residues. DNA of the CDR3: TGTGTCAGCAGTACATCCTCGGCCGATAGCAATCAGCCCCAGCATTTT. Residues: CVSSTSSADSNQPQHF.

V gene TRBV6-1 combines with J gene TRBJ1-1; 8 bases align to TRBD1. Germline CDR1 and CDR2: MNHNS and SASEGT. Trimming took 2 bases from V and 8 from J; bases not matched to a gene: 4. This CDR3 has 13 residues. The CDR3 here is CASSEYQGAEAFF. The CDR3 DNA reads as TGTGCCAGCAGTGAATACCAGGGGGCCGAAGCTTTCTTT.

The rearrangement links TRBV7-9 to TRBJ1-1; D unresolved. V was trimmed by 1 base and J by 7 bases, leaving 10 bases between them. Germline V gene data show CDR1 as SEHNR and CDR2 as FQNEAQ (reference sequence). The CDR3 is 13 amino acids. CDR3 nucleotides: TGTGCCAGCAGCTTAGGGGCCCAGCTTGAAGCTTTCTTT. It encodes CASSLGAQLEAFF.

This clonotype appeared many times. The chain employs TRBV6-2 or TRBV6-3 and TRBJ2-7; 8 bases fit TRBD2. V lost 6 bases to trimming and J lost 3 bases; unmatched junction nucleotides: 10. Germline V gene sequence: CDR1 MNHEY, CDR2 SVGEGT. The CDR3 spans 15 residues. CDR3 sequence reads: CASSPYGGVHYEQYF. The CDR3 region has the DNA TGTGCCAGCAGCCCCTACGGGGGGGTCCACTACGAGCAGTACTTC.

This clonotype was detected only a few times. V and J are TRBV6-2 or TRBV6-3 and TRBJ2-1; D gene ambiguous. Germline CDR1 is MNHEY and CDR2 is SVGEGT. CDR3 length equals 13 residues. V shed 5 bases and J shed 2 bases, with 7 bases lying between them. The CDR3 here is CASSPRTYNEQFF. CDR3 coding DNA: TGTGCCAGCAGTCCGAGAACCTACAATGAGCAGTTCTTC.

This clonotype was detected many times. The chain couples TRBV7-2 to TRBJ2-3, with 12 bases that match TRBD2. Germline-derived CDR1 and CDR2 are SGHTA and FQGNSA. With V trimmed by 7 bases and J by 1 base, 6 bases remained unmatched. The CDR3 consists of 16 residues. This CDR3 reads CASTTGTSGRTDTQYF. The CDR3 DNA is TGTGCCAGCACCACCGGGACTAGCGGGCGCACAGATACGCAGTATTTT.

This sequence joins TRBV28 and TRBJ2-5; D might be TRBD1 (6 bases). CDR3 length equals 14 residues. Germline values: CDR1 MDHEN, CDR2 SYDVKM. Trimming removed 6 bases from V and 7 bases from J, with 18 bases in between. CDR3 nucleotide sequence: TGTGCCAGCAGGCCGGCCGGGACAAGGGGGACCCAGTACTTC. This sequence encodes CASRPAGTRGTQYF.

This clonotype appeared a few times. CDR3 loop: CASSLQGRDTDTQYF. The CDR3 nucleotides read TGTGCCAGCAGCTTACAGGGGCGAGACACAGATACGCAGTATTTT. The V and J genes are TRBV27 and TRBJ2-3; 7 bases line up with TRBD1. Trimming took 6 bases from V and 2 from J; bases not matched to a gene: 8. Germline V gives CDR1 MNHEY, CDR2 SMNVEV (reference sequence). The CDR3 loop spans 15 amino acids.

V and J are TRBV9 and TRBJ1-5, with D uncertain. The germline CDR1 and CDR2 sequences are SGDLS and YYNGEE. The CDR3 runs 15 residues. Trimming left V 4 bases short and J 4 bases short, with 15 bases between. The CDR3 protein is CASSPTDGRNQPQHF. The DNA for the CDR3 is TGTGCCAGCAGCCCCACCGACGGCCGAAATCAGCCCCAGCATTTT.

V gene TRBV3-1 combines with J gene TRBJ2-4; 7 positions agree with TRBD1. This CDR3 is built from 15 residues. Trimming took 4 bases from V and 3 from J; bases not matched to a gene: 6. Germline V gene data show CDR1 as LGHDT and CDR2 as YNNKEL (reference sequence). DNA of the CDR3: TGTGCCAGCAGCCGAGACAGGGTCGGCAAAAACATTCAGTACTTC. Its protein is CASSRDRVGKNIQYF.

This clonotype was detected only a few times. The chain combines TRBV7-9 with TRBJ1-1; a weak D match, TRBD1 (5 bases). The CDR3 spans 13 residues. V lost 9 bases to trimming and J lost 1 base, with 12 bases between them. From germline, CDR1 is SEHNR and CDR2 FQNEAQ (reference sequence). The CDR3 DNA reads as TGTGCCAGTTTGGGAACAGGGAACACTGAAGCTTTCTTT. As protein: CASLGTGNTEAFF. The full variable domain, in which reference TRBV7-9 and TRBJ1-1 provide the parts outside the CDR3, is DTGVSQNPRHKITKRGQNVTFRCDPISEHNRLYWYRQTLGQGPEFLTYFQNEAQLEKSRLLSDRFSAERPKGSFSTLEIQRTEQGDSAMYLCASLGTGNTEAFFGQGTRLTVV.

This clonotype was detected only a few times. The rearrangement joins TRBV7-8 to TRBJ1-3, with D perhaps matching TRBD1 (6 bases). Trimming removed 5 bases from V and 2 bases from J, with 19 bases in between. There are 17 residues in the CDR3. Per germline, CDR1 SGHVS and CDR2 FQNEAQ. CDR3: CASSRTFDRPAGNTIYF. DNA of the CDR3: TGTGCCAGCAGCCGGACTTTTGACAGGCCCGCTGGAAACACCATATATTTT.

This clonotype was counted a few times. V is TRBV7-3 and J is TRBJ2-1, with 13 bases that match TRBD2. CDR1 is SGHTA and CDR2 is FQGTGA in the germline V gene. The CDR3 loop spans 20 amino acids. V shed 5 bases and J 0 bases; nucleotides not matched to a gene: 13. The DNA for the CDR3 is TGTGCCAGCAGCGGGCCCCCGGGACTAGCGGGGACCGTCTCCTACAATGAGCAGTTCTTC. Translating gives CASSGPPGLAGTVSYNEQFF.

This clonotype occurred a few times. In DNA form, the CDR3 reads TGTGCCAGCAGAAATGTCGGGGCTACTAACTATGGCTACACCTTC. Protein sequence: CASRNVGATNYGYTF. The chain has TRBV7-8 and TRBJ1-2, with D possibly matching TRBD1 (5 bases). The CDR3 spans 15 residues. Trimming removed 6 bases at V and 0 bases at J, with 14 bases between. Germline lookup yields CDR1 SGHVS and CDR2 FQNEAQ. Based on the CDR3 plus reference TRBV7-8 and TRBJ1-2, the full variable domain is GAGVSQSPRYKVAKRGQDVALRCDPISGHVSLFWYQQALGQGPEFLTYFQNEAQLDKSGLPSDRFFAERPEGSVSTLKIQRTQQEDSAVYLCASRNVGATNYGYTFGSGTRLTVV.

The genes are TRBV2 and TRBJ2-2; no reliable D call. CDR1 is SNHLY, CDR2 FYNNEI, per germline. V shed 6 bases and J shed 6 bases, with 11 bases lying between them. The CDR3 is 13 residues long. CDR3 sequence reads: CASRVRFAGELFF. The CDR3 region has the DNA TGTGCCAGCAGAGTTAGGTTCGCCGGGGAGCTGTTTTTT.

This chain joins TRBV7-2 and TRBJ2-5; no reliable D call. The V end lost 1 base, the J end lost 5 bases, and 11 bases lay between the germline ends. The CDR3 loop spans 14 amino acids. The germline gives CDR1 SGHTA, CDR2 FQGNSA. CDR3 nucleotides: TGTGCCAGCAGCTTAGGCGGACCACCGGAGACCCAGTACTTC. It is translated as CASSLGGPPETQYF.

The V gene is TRBV7-2, the J gene TRBJ2-3; maybe TRBD1 (6 bases). With 2 bases removed from V and 5 bases from J, the gap between germline ends came to 17 bases. Germline V gene sequence: CDR1 SGHTA, CDR2 FQGNSA. CDR3 length equals 16 residues. CDR3 coding DNA: TGTGCCAGCAGCTTAAGGGGGAACTTCCCCCAAGATACGCAGTATTTT. This codes for CASSLRGNFPQDTQYF. The entire variable domain, with the rest obtained from reference TRBV7-2 and TRBJ2-3, is as follows: GAGVSQSPSNKVTEKGKDVELRCDPISGHTALYWYRQSLGQGLEFLIYFQGNSAPDKSGLPSDRFSAERTGGSVSTLTIQRTQQEDSAVYLCASSLRGNFPQDTQYFGPGTRLTVL.

At least ten counts were recorded for this clonotype. The chain couples TRBV5-6 to TRBJ2-1, with 9 bases matching TRBD2. CDR3 size: 15 residues. With V trimmed by 3 bases and J by 9 bases, 10 bases remained unmatched. CDR1 SGHDT and CDR2 YYEEEE come from the germline V gene. In DNA form, the CDR3 reads TGTGCCAGCAGCTCATATAGGCTAGCGGGGACTGAGCAGTTCTTC. It yields the protein CASSSYRLAGTEQFF.

This clonotype has a handful of counts. This chain uses TRBV5-1 with TRBJ2-3, with D perhaps matching TRBD1 (6 bases). Germline V gene data show CDR1 as SGHRS and CDR2 as YFSETQ. The CDR3 consists of 17 residues. Trimming removed 2 bases at V and 0 bases at J, with 16 bases between. CDR3 residues: CASSLNYRTVSTDTQYF. The CDR3 region has the DNA TGCGCCAGCAGCTTAAACTATAGGACAGTCAGCACAGATACGCAGTATTTT. Complete variable domain (other parts from reference TRBV5-1 and TRBJ2-3): KAGVTQTPRYLIKTRGQQVTLSCSPISGHRSVSWYQQTPGQGLQFLFEYFSETQRNKGNFPGRFSGRQFSNSRSEMNVSTLELGDSALYLCASSLNYRTVSTDTQYFGPGTRLTVL.